The T cell receptor (beta chain) described here comes from a study of blood T cell repertoires in COVID-19. On the study more broadly: Researchers got acute and convalescent COVID-19 samples from the United States, Italy and Spain. PBMCs, B-cell-depleted T cells, or T cells were the source of the cDNA or gDNA that made up the material.

How the authors handled the data: The authors estimated nucleated cell counts from reference gene primer amplification. Produced via immunoSEQ multiplex PCR; TCRdb's table is partial and in-frame only. V and J calls plus clone size are reproduced from that table; the DNA served to infer D and trimming. The profile shows 95,000 to 150,000 clones, approximately 83% of them singletons. Germline trimming cut 1 base from V and 5 bases from J; bases unmatched to any gene: 10. In germline, CDR1 is LNHDA, CDR2 SQIVND (reference sequence). The CDR3 is made up of 17 amino acids. This sequence was found in a woman between 70 and 85 years old with acute or convalescent COVID-19. The sequenced material came from peripheral blood. The chain joins TRBV19 to TRBJ2-3; the match to TRBD2 covers 9 bases. CDR3 coding DNA: TGTGCCAGTAGTATAGGACAGAGGCGGGGGGGCCAAGATACGCAGTATTTT. Encoded protein: CASSIGQRRGGQDTQYF.